This T cell receptor beta chain was observed in a study of blood T cell repertoires in COVID-19. Germline-derived CDR1 and CDR2 are GTSNPN and SVGIG (reference sequence). Trimming cost V 2 bases and J 5 bases; bases outside gene matches: 8. This CDR3 region has 15 residues. Profiled with immunoSEQ multiplex PCR; TCRdb holds only in-frame clones, not every one. Seen here are 200,000 to 250,000 clones, about 93% observed once, and the top ten hold 0.82%. The V gene is TRBV30, the J gene TRBJ1-4; 7 bases are shared with TRBD1. The clonotype originates from a man aged 60-69 years with COVID-19, enrolled during active disease. Sequenced material: peripheral blood. This chain's CDR3 is CAWSPGTAGNEKLFF. The CDR3 bases are TGTGCCTGGAGTCCCGGGACAGCAGGCAATGAAAAACTGTTTTTT. The full variable domain, its missing parts supplied by reference TRBV30 and TRBJ1-4, is SQTIHQWPATLVQPVGSPLSLECTVEGTSNPNLYWYRQAAGRGLQLLFYSVGIGQISSEVPQNLSASRPQDRQFILSSKKLLLSDSGFYLCAWSPGTAGNEKLFFGSGTQLSVL.